One sample yielded the 27 T cell receptor beta chains listed below, sequenced in a study of blood T cells in healthy people across ages. It was with a sample-barcoded 5' primer and a J-beta primer mix that a second PCR of about 6 to 12 cycles was run. From the 5' RACE reads, TCRdb called clonotypes with MiXCR, one entry per CDR3 protein. The sample lists nearly 1 million distinct CDR3 sequences, roughly half occurring once. Sequencing was performed on blood. Receptors originate from a woman aged 55-70 years in good health.

Written as DNA, the CDR3 is TGCAGTGCTAGAGTATCTACATACTACAATGAGCAGTTCTTC. Its translation: CSARVSTYYNEQFF. The chain joins TRBV20-1 to TRBJ2-1; D unresolved. The CDR3 sequence is 14 residues long. The V end lost 1 base, the J end lost 3 bases, and 10 bases lay between the germline ends. Germline lookup yields CDR1 DFQATT and CDR2 SNEGSKA (reference sequence).

The CDR3 loop is CATSGGTAYGYTF. CDR3 nucleotide sequence: TGTGCCACCAGCGGAGGGACGGCCTATGGCTACACCTTC. The gene calls are TRBV15 and TRBJ1-2; maybe TRBD1 (5 bases). Germline CDR1 reads LNHNV; CDR2 reads YYDKDF (reference sequence). The CDR3 has 13 residues. V lost 5 bases to trimming and J lost 4 bases, with 11 bases between them.

This chain's CDR3 is CASSSDRLGNQPQHF. CDR3 DNA sequence: TGTGCCAGCAGTTCGGACAGGCTCGGGAATCAGCCCCAGCATTTT. This chain uses TRBV6-5 with TRBJ1-5; TRBD1 matches at 7 bases. With V trimmed by 4 bases and J by 4 bases, 7 bases remained unmatched. This CDR3 region has 15 residues. Per germline, CDR1 MNHEY and CDR2 SVGAGI.

The CDR3 DNA is TGCAGTGCTAAACAGGGGTTCTACGAGCAGTACTTC. This translates into CSAKQGFYEQYF. The chain is built from TRBV20-1 and TRBJ2-5, with 7 bases fitting TRBD1. The J call could be wrong; TRBJ2-7 is a better fit for the DNA end. CDR1 is DFQATT, CDR2 SNEGSKA, per germline (reference sequence). The CDR3 spans 12 residues.

This rearrangement joins TRBV4-2 to TRBJ2-7, with TRBD2 identical over 9 bases. Germline CDR1 is LGHNA and CDR2 is YNFKEQ. The CDR3 has 14 amino acids. V was pared by 3 bases and J by 4 bases, with 4 bases of the junction left unmatched. The CDR3 DNA follows: TGTGCCAGCAGCCAGGTGACTAGCGGATACGAGCAGTACTTC. Protein product: CASSQVTSGYEQYF.

The chain recombines TRBV5-5 with TRBJ2-4; 7 bases line up with TRBD1. The CDR3 is 14 residues long. CDR1 and CDR2 from the germline V gene are SGHKS and YYEKEE (reference sequence). V lost 0 bases and J lost 4; bases outside the gene matches: 1. This CDR3 reads CASSLGQGKNIQYF. The DNA for the CDR3 is TGTGCCAGCAGCTTGGGACAGGGAAAAAACATTCAGTACTTC.

This clonotype was observed a handful of times. J is TRBJ2-4 and V is TRBV7-9; 11 bases are shared with TRBD2. The J call is doubtful: the DNA matches TRBJ2-7 better. CDR1 is SEHNR and CDR2 is FQNEAQ in the germline V gene (reference sequence). The CDR3 runs 16 residues. The CDR3 loop reads CASSLMSGLAGYEQYF. The CDR3, as DNA: TGTGCCAGCAGCTTAATGTCCGGACTAGCGGGCTACGAGCAGTACTTC.

This chain uses TRBV6-6 with TRBJ1-5; 7 bases fit TRBD1. The V gene end was trimmed by 6 bases and the J gene end by 4 bases; junction bases not matched to a gene: 6. The germline V gene has CDR1 MNHNY and CDR2 SVGAGI (reference sequence). This CDR3 contains 14 residues. The CDR3 reads CASRTGDGNQPQHF. Written as DNA, the CDR3 is TGTGCCAGCAGAACAGGGGATGGGAATCAGCCCCAGCATTTT.

The V gene is TRBV29-1, the J gene TRBJ2-1, with D unresolved. V was shortened by 4 bases and J by 4 bases, with 20 bases between the two germline ends. The CDR3 covers 16 residues. From germline, CDR1 is SQVTM and CDR2 ANQGSEA. CDR3 DNA: TGCAGCGTTGGGCAGGTCGACGAGTTAAGGTACAATGAGCAGTTCTTC. Protein product: CSVGQVDELRYNEQFF.

This chain uses TRBV9 with TRBJ1-1, with D unclear. This CDR3 contains 13 residues. The ends were cut back, 3 bases at V and 4 bases at J, with 10 bases in the middle. Germline CDR1 SGDLS, CDR2 YYNGEE. CDR3 bases: TGTGCCAGCAGCGCTCTAGAAGCCACTGAAGCTTTCTTT. Translated, it gives CASSALEATEAFF.

The V gene is TRBV6-6, the J gene TRBJ2-1; D is unclear. Germline V gene sequence: CDR1 MNHNY, CDR2 SVGAGI (reference sequence). CDR3 length: 16 amino acids. V was shortened by 4 bases and J by 2 bases, with 15 bases between the two germline ends. CDR3: CASSSHSGNPYNEQFF. As DNA, the CDR3 is TGTGCCAGCAGTTCCCACTCCGGAAACCCCTACAATGAGCAGTTCTTC.

This clonotype was seen only a few times. The rearrangement joins TRBV20-1 to TRBJ2-1; no clear D gene. CDR3 size: 17 residues. CDR1 is DFQATT and CDR2 is SNEGSKA in the germline V gene (reference sequence). With 3 bases removed from V and 0 bases from J, the gap between germline ends came to 18 bases. CDR3 coding DNA: TGCAGTGCTAGGATCCCCGACCAGAAGGGCTCCTACAATGAGCAGTTCTTC. Residues: CSARIPDQKGSYNEQFF.

The chain couples TRBV6-4 to TRBJ2-3, with TRBD2 matching 12 bases. The CDR3 is 16 amino acids. J was trimmed by 2 bases and V by 9 bases; bases with no gene match: 9. Germline lookup yields CDR1 MRHNA and CDR2 SNTAGT. The CDR3 DNA follows: TGTGCCAGGAGGCGTCTAGCGGGAGGGCTCACAGATACGCAGTATTTT. Amino acids: CARRRLAGGLTDTQYF.

This clonotype came up many times. The chain couples TRBV29-1 to TRBJ2-7, with TRBD2 matching 14 bases. The CDR3 has 18 residues. The J segment lost 0 bases and the V segment lost 7 bases, leaving 14 bases of the junction unmatched. Germline values: CDR1 SQVTM, CDR2 ANQGSEA. The CDR3 coding sequence is TGCAGCGCTACCCAACCGGGACTAGCGGGAGTTTACTCCTACGAGCAGTACTTC. Protein sequence: CSATQPGLAGVYSYEQYF.

V is TRBV7-2 and J is TRBJ2-1, with a weak D call TRBD2 (6 bases). Deletions cut 1 base from V and 11 bases from J, with 9 bases between. Germline CDR1 reads SGHTA; CDR2 reads FQGNSA. The CDR3 loop spans 12 amino acids. CDR3 residues: CASSLERVKQFF. The DNA for the CDR3 is TGTGCCAGCAGCTTAGAGCGGGTTAAGCAGTTCTTC. Together with reference TRBV7-2 and TRBJ2-1, the CDR3 gives the full variable domain: GAGVSQSPSNKVTEKGKDVELRCDPISGHTALYWYRQSLGQGLEFLIYFQGNSAPDKSGLPSDRFSAERTGGSVSTLTIQRTQQEDSAVYLCASSLERVKQFFGPGTRLTVL.

This chain uses TRBV29-1 with TRBJ2-7, with 9 bases aligning to TRBD1. J lost 6 bases, V lost 4 bases, and 7 bases had no gene match. CDR1 is SQVTM and CDR2 is ANQGSEA in the germline V gene. The CDR3 is 13 amino acids. The CDR3 coding sequence is TGCAGCGTTGTTTGGGGGACAGGGTCCGAGCAGTACTTC. Its protein is CSVVWGTGSEQYF.

The V and J genes are TRBV5-1 and TRBJ2-3; weak D call: TRBD2 (6 bases). The length of the CDR3 is 19 residues. V lost 3 bases and J lost 2, with 25 bases in between. Germline lookup yields CDR1 SGHRS and CDR2 YFSETQ. In DNA form, the CDR3 reads TGCGCCAGCAGCTCCCGCATACCTGGACTTGCGGGGTACACAGATACGCAGTATTTT. The encoded protein is CASSSRIPGLAGYTDTQYF.

In its sample, this clonotype was seen a few times. V and J are TRBV21-1 and TRBJ2-7; whether TRBD1, the table's D call, matches the DNA was not checked. TRBV21-1 is classified as a pseudogene. The CDR3 is 16 amino acids. This chain's CDR3 is CASSHTIGTGYYEQYF. CDR3 in DNA: TGTGCCAGCAGCCACACGATCGGGACTGGGTACTACGAGCAGTACTTC.

The chain is built from TRBV6-6 and TRBJ1-4; possibly TRBD1 for D (5 bases). The germline V and J ends were trimmed by 7 bases and 8 bases, with 17 bases remaining between them. The V gene's germline CDR1 is MNHNY and CDR2 SVGAGI (reference sequence). This CDR3 spans 14 amino acids. This chain's CDR3 is CASNLGHPAEKLFF. The CDR3 coding sequence is TGTGCCAGCAATTTAGGACATCCGGCGGAAAAACTGTTTTTT.

The J gene is TRBJ2-5, the V gene TRBV9; 10 nucleotides match TRBD2. Germline V gene sequence: CDR1 SGDLS, CDR2 YYNGEE. J lost 0 bases, V lost 3 bases, and 2 bases had no gene match. This CDR3 has 15 residues. The CDR3 region has the DNA TGTGCCAGCAGCGGTAGCGGGAGGTACCAAGAGACCCAGTACTTC. This gives the protein CASSGSGRYQETQYF.

The chain combines TRBV29-1 with TRBJ2-1; either TRBD1 or TRBD2 may fit D (5 bases each). This CDR3 spans 16 amino acids. The V gene lost 8 bases and the J gene lost 5 bases, with 25 bases spanning the gap. The germline V gene has CDR1 SQVTM and CDR2 ANQGSEA. The CDR3 DNA sequence: TGCAGCTACAAACCCTCCGGGACCAAGTTGAACAATGAGCAGTTCTTC. It encodes CSYKPSGTKLNNEQFF.

In this sample, this clonotype turned up a few times. The J gene is TRBJ2-6, the V gene TRBV18, with 8 bases that match TRBD1. The CDR3 is made up of 18 amino acids. J was trimmed by 4 bases and V by 3 bases; bases with no gene match: 11. CDR1 and CDR2 (germline): KGHSH, LQKENI. The CDR3 DNA follows: TGTGCCAGCTCACCTTTGGGACAGGAAGGTACCGGGGCCAACGTCCTGACTTTC. Its translation: CASSPLGQEGTGANVLTF.

The chain carries TRBV9 and TRBJ2-4, with 7 bases aligning to TRBD1. V dropped 3 bases and J dropped 7; count of bases not matched to a gene: 4. Per the germline V gene, CDR1 is SGDLS and CDR2 is YYNGEE. The CDR3 is 13 residues long. The CDR3 here is CASSETGTNIQYF. The CDR3 region has the DNA TGTGCCAGCAGCGAGACAGGGACCAACATTCAGTACTTC.

Remarks on this clonotype: The junction departs from the called germline gene at one end, perhaps through a read error. The chain uses TRBV5-4 and TRBJ2-3; 7 nucleotides agree with TRBD1. CDR1 is SGHNT and CDR2 is YYREEE in the germline V gene (reference sequence). The CDR3 runs 15 residues. The CDR3 protein is CASSYPGQPTDTQYF. CDR3 DNA sequence: TGTGCCAGTAGCTATCCGGGACAGCCCACAGATACGCAGTATTTT.

This clonotype has a handful of counts. This sequence joins TRBV20-1 and TRBJ1-2; D unclear. V dropped 0 bases and J dropped 7 bases, with 9 bases sitting between them. Germline V CDR1 and CDR2: DFQATT, SNEGSKA (reference sequence). This CDR3 is built from 12 residues. The CDR3 sequence: CSAREDQSGYTF. CDR3 bases: TGCAGTGCTAGAGAGGATCAGAGTGGCTACACCTTC.

For the CDR3, the DNA is TGTGCCAGCAGTTTCCATTCTAGCGGTTACTACAATGAGCAGTTCTTC. As protein: CASSFHSSGYYNEQFF. The chain uses TRBV28 and TRBJ2-1; 7 nucleotides agree with TRBD2. CDR1 and CDR2 (germline): MDHEN, SYDVKM. The V segment lost 3 bases and the J segment 3 bases; nucleotides outside the gene matches: 8. The CDR3 totals 16 residues. Together with reference TRBV28 and TRBJ2-1, the CDR3 gives the full variable domain: DVKVTQSSRYLVKRTGEKVFLECVQDMDHENMFWYRQDPGLGLRLIYFSYDVKMKEKGDIPEGYSVSREKKERFSLILESASTNQTSMYLCASSFHSSGYYNEQFFGPGTRLTVL.

In its sample, this clonotype was seen a few times. V and J are TRBV5-5 and TRBJ2-5; 9 bases are a match to TRBD1. The CDR3 loop spans 18 amino acids. The junction had 9 bases not matched to a gene; V was cut back by 0 bases and J by 0 bases. Germline V gene lookup returns CDR1 SGHKS and CDR2 YYEKEE (reference sequence). CDR3 protein: CASSLGVGTGRYQETQYF. The CDR3 nucleotides are TGTGCCAGCAGCTTGGGAGTTGGGACAGGGCGCTACCAAGAGACCCAGTACTTC.